This entry features one TCR beta chain sequence. The data stem from a study of blood T cell repertoires in COVID-19. Study-level background: The United States, Italy and Spain supplied acute and convalescent COVID-19 samples.

Trimming stripped 5 bases from V and 4 bases from J, with 14 bases between. This CDR3 region has 14 residues. The germline CDR1 and CDR2 sequences are SGHTA and FQGNSA. Under the authors' procedure: Scientists estimated how many nucleated cells there were by amplifying reference gene primers. Sequencing was performed with immunoSEQ multiplex PCR; in TCRdb, only in-frame clones are kept and a portion is missing. V and J calls and clone size are copied from that table; D and trimming were computed from the DNA. The data show about 230,000 clones, approximately 80% seen once. Sequencing was carried out using peripheral blood. The chain joins TRBV7-2 to TRBJ1-2; D unresolved. The receptor was derived from a woman between 45 and 65 years old with acute or convalescent COVID-19. CDR3 protein: CASSTTRSSYGYTF. For the CDR3, the DNA is TGTGCCAGCAGCACGACTCGAAGTAGCTATGGCTACACCTTC.